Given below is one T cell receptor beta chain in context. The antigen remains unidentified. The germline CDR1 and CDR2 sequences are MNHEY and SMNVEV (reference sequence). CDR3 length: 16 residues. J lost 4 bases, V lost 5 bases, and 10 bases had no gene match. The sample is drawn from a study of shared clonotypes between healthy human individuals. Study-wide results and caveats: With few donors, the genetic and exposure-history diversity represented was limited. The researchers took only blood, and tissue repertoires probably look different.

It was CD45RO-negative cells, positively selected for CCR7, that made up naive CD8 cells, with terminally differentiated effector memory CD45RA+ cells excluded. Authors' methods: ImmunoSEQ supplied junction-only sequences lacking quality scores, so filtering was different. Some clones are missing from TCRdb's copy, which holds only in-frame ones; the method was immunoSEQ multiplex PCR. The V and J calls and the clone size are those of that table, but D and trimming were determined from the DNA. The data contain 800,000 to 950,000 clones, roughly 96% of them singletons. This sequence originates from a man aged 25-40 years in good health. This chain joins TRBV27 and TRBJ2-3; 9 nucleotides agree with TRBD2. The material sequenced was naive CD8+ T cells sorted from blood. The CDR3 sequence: CASSPFSGSPPDTQYF. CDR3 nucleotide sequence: TGTGCCAGCAGTCCGTTTAGCGGGAGCCCCCCAGATACGCAGTATTTT.